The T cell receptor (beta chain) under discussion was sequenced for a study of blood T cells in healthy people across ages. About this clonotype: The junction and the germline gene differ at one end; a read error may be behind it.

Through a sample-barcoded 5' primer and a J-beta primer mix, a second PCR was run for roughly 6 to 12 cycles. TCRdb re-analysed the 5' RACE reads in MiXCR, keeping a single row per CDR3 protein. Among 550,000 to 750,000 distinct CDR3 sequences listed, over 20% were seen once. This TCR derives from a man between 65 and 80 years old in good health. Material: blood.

Written as DNA, the CDR3 is TGTGCCTGCAGCCAAGTTGAGGGGCATGAGCAGTTCTTC. Protein: CACSQVEGHEQFF. The rearrangement links TRBV4-2 to TRBJ2-5, with D perhaps TRBD1 or TRBD2 (5 bases each). The J call is in doubt because the DNA end fits TRBJ2-1 better. The CDR3 runs 13 residues. The V gene's germline CDR1 is LGHNA and CDR2 YNFKEQ.